One and the same sample provided the 2 T cell receptor beta chains below, sequenced in a study of CD8+ T cells in alopecia areata. The sample's treatment: oral pan-JAK inhibitor, 5-10 mg twice daily. Reverse transcription of extracted RNA yielded cDNA, which provided the sequencing template. Sequencing was performed with immunoSEQ multiplex PCR; in TCRdb, only in-frame clones are kept and a portion is missing. The sample has about 200,000 clones, 35% to 40% seen once. This material consisted of CD4+ T cells sorted from blood, taken at roughly week 30, from a patient treated with tofacitinib. The receptor source for this set is a human donor with alopecia areata.

The V and J genes are TRBV5-1 and TRBJ2-7; a weak D match, TRBD2 (6 bases). V lost 1 base and J 3 bases, leaving 11 bases between the germline ends. This CDR3 has 14 residues. Per germline, CDR1 SGHRS and CDR2 YFSETQ. As DNA, the CDR3 is TGCGCCAGCAGCTTGAGGCCTAGCGTCTACGAGCAGTACTTC. Amino acids: CASSLRPSVYEQYF.

The gene calls are TRBV5-1 and TRBJ1-2, with D unresolved. Trimming stripped 1 base from V and 8 bases from J, with 15 bases between. Germline V CDR1 and CDR2: SGHRS, YFSETQ. CDR3 length equals 14 residues. DNA of the CDR3: TGCGCCAGCAGCTTGACCGCCGGACCCCGCGGCTACACCTTC. Its translation: CASSLTAGPRGYTF. The variable domain in full, completed from reference TRBV5-1 and TRBJ1-2, reads KAGVTQTPRYLIKTRGQQVTLSCSPISGHRSVSWYQQTPGQGLQFLFEYFSETQRNKGNFPGRFSGRQFSNSRSEMNVSTLELGDSALYLCASSLTAGPRGYTFGSGTRLTVV.